A single sample is the source of the 11 T cell receptor beta chains below, sequenced in a study of cytomegalovirus exposure and HLA in healthy donors (dated by TCRdb to about 2017). The library was obtained by the immunoSEQ multiplex PCR assay. A mixture of 60 forward primers for TCR Vbeta segments and 13 reverse primers for TCR Jbeta segments was used in the multiplex PCR. Drawn from immuneACCESS, this table holds only the in-frame rearrangements with V and J called that TCRdb kept. Clones are partly lost; checked studies trace under half to an unresolved V gene and leave the rest unexplained. This sample gives 150,000 to 200,000 clones in total; 79% of them show up just once. The ten largest clones take up 2.3% of the sample. Material for sequencing was PBMCs. These receptors came from a woman in her forties or fifties in good health and CMV-seronegative.

V is TRBV7-2 and J is TRBJ1-2, with 7 bases that match TRBD1. J gave up 2 bases and V 1 base, and 1 base lay outside the gene matches. The CDR3 is 14 amino acids. The germline gives CDR1 SGHTA, CDR2 FQGNSA. Here the CDR3 reads CASSLEGANYGYTF. The CDR3 nucleotides read TGTGCCAGCAGCTTAGAGGGGGCAAACTATGGCTACACCTTC.

This rearrangement joins TRBV6-6 to TRBJ1-4; 7 nucleotides agree with TRBD1. Germline assignment: CDR1 MNHNY and CDR2 SVGAGI (reference sequence). V was pared by 2 bases and J by 8 bases, with 5 bases of the junction left unmatched. This CDR3 spans 14 amino acids. This CDR3 is CASSYRDRPEKLFF. The CDR3 DNA reads as TGTGCCAGCAGTTACCGGGACAGACCAGAAAAACTGTTTTTT.

V is TRBV10-1 and J is TRBJ2-6, with D possibly TRBD1 on 6 matching bases. CDR3 size: 14 residues. Germline values: CDR1 WNHNN, CDR2 SYGVQD (reference sequence). V dropped 6 bases and J dropped 1 base, with 7 bases sitting between them. The CDR3 region is CASSGTSGANVLTF. The CDR3 region has the DNA TGCGCCAGCAGCGGGACATCTGGGGCCAACGTCCTGACTTTC.

The chain uses TRBV19 and TRBJ1-3; no clear D gene. Germline V gene lookup returns CDR1 LNHDA and CDR2 SQIVND (reference sequence). Trimming took 4 bases from V and 4 from J, leaving 14 bases between them. This CDR3 contains 15 residues. The CDR3 loop reads CASSRREGRGNTIYF. CDR3 DNA: TGTGCCAGTAGTAGGCGTGAAGGGAGGGGAAACACCATATATTTT.

This sequence joins TRBV6-5 and TRBJ2-7, with 8 bases lining up with TRBD1. V shed 5 bases, J shed 3 bases, and the junction held 6 bases outside the gene matches. The CDR3 contains 14 residues. The germline V gene encodes CDR1 MNHEY and CDR2 SVGAGI. The CDR3 sequence: CASSDDRGIYEQYF. For the CDR3, the DNA is TGTGCCAGCAGTGACGACAGGGGTATCTACGAGCAGTACTTC.

CDR3 sequence (DNA): TGTGCCAGCAGCAAGGAGCCGCATCAGCCCCAGCATTTT. Translation: CASSKEPHQPQHF. This rearrangement joins TRBV6-4 to TRBJ1-5; no clear D. CDR1 is MRHNA, CDR2 SNTAGT, per germline. This CDR3 spans 13 amino acids. V was clipped by 6 bases and J by 5 bases, with 11 bases between them.

The chain uses TRBV6-4 and TRBJ2-3, with D tentatively TRBD1 (6 bases). V was shortened by 0 bases and J by 5 bases, with 12 bases between the two germline ends. The CDR3 has 15 amino acids. Looked up from germline, CDR1 is MRHNA and CDR2 is SNTAGT. In DNA form, the CDR3 reads TGTGCCAGCAGTGACTCGGGGGCTCCGGGAGATACGCAGTATTTT. Its protein product is CASSDSGAPGDTQYF.

The genes are TRBV5-1 and TRBJ1-2; the D is unclear. Germline V gives CDR1 SGHRS, CDR2 YFSETQ. The CDR3 covers 15 residues. Between the trimmed V and J ends, which lost 0 bases and 0 bases, there was a span of 9 bases. The CDR3 coding sequence is TGCGCCAGCAGCTTGGGCCAGTCCTCTAACTATGGCTACACCTTC. It specifies CASSLGQSSNYGYTF.

This clone has just one count. The chain links TRBV6-5 to TRBJ2-7; D might be TRBD2 (5 bases). Trimming took 5 bases from V and 5 from J, leaving 16 bases between them. The germline CDR1 and CDR2 sequences are MNHEY and SVGAGI. The CDR3 consists of 14 residues. The CDR3 coding sequence is TGTGCCAGCAGTGCCTCCCGGGATAGGCACGAGCAGTACTTC. The encoded protein is CASSASRDRHEQYF.

The rearrangement uses TRBV19 and TRBJ1-3; D is uncertain. The V gene lost 5 bases and the J gene lost 0 bases, with 8 bases spanning the gap. Germline V lookup: CDR1 LNHDA, CDR2 SQIVND (reference sequence). The CDR3 runs 14 residues. The DNA for the CDR3 is TGTGCCAGTAGTCCGGGGAGCTCTGGAAACACCATATATTTT. Protein: CASSPGSSGNTIYF. The full variable domain, in which reference TRBV19 and TRBJ1-3 provide the parts outside the CDR3, is DGGITQSPKYLFRKEGQNVTLSCEQNLNHDAMYWYRQDPGQGLRLIYYSQIVNDFQKGDIAEGYSVSREKKESFPLTVTSAQKNPTAFYLCASSPGSSGNTIYFGEGSWLTVV.

V usage is TRBV6-4 and J usage is TRBJ2-7; 9 nucleotides agree with TRBD1. The CDR3 extends over 15 amino acids. From germline, CDR1 is MRHNA and CDR2 SNTAGT. V was pared by 5 bases and J by 2 bases, with 7 bases of the junction left unmatched. The DNA for the CDR3 is TGTGCCAGCAGTTACCACCGGGACAGGGCCTACGAGCAGTACTTC. Translating it yields CASSYHRDRAYEQYF.